Listed below are T cell receptor beta chains from one sample, sequenced in a study of cytomegalovirus exposure and HLA in healthy donors. The protocol was immunoSEQ multiplex PCR, while the TCRdb copy is restricted to in-frame clones and leaves out a portion. The sample lists some 120,000 clones; about 70% were seen once. Sequenced input: PBMCs. Receptors originate from a woman in her thirties in good health and CMV-seronegative. The CDR3 runs from the conserved cysteine through the conserved F or W. The order of the fields is clone size, CDR3 length, J gene, V gene, D gene, CDR3 DNA, CDR3 protein. The D gene is left open where the match is weak. Some rows mark clone size as missing; the rest say once, few, many or name a class of expanded clone.

abundance: few; len: 15; j_gene: TRBJ1-1; v_gene: TRBV9; d_gene: TRBD1; CDR3nt: TGTGCCAGCAGCGCTTTAGGGGGCCCGAACACTGAAGCTTTCTTT; CDR3aa: CASSALGGPNTEAFF
abundance: few; len: 17; j_gene: TRBJ2-1; v_gene: TRBV4-1; d_gene: TRBD1; CDR3nt: TGCGCCAGCAGCCAAGATATTCCGACAGGGGGTCGCGATGAGCAGTTCTTC; CDR3aa: CASSQDIPTGGRDEQFF
abundance: NA; len: 16; j_gene: TRBJ1-3; v_gene: TRBV6-5; d_gene: NA; CDR3nt: TGTGCCAGCAGTTACACTTATGGGTTAGCGGGAAACACCATATATTTT; CDR3aa: CASSYTYGLAGNTIYF
abundance: NA; len: 15; j_gene: TRBJ1-4; v_gene: TRBV7-9; d_gene: TRBD1; CDR3nt: TGTGCCAGCAGCTTAGAGACAGGGGGTTATGAAAAACTGTTTTTT; CDR3aa: CASSLETGGYEKLFF
abundance: once; len: 15; j_gene: TRBJ2-7; v_gene: TRBV19; d_gene: TRBD2; CDR3nt: TGTGCCAGTAGTATAGTATGGGCGGGGGGCCTGGAGCAGTACTTC; CDR3aa: CASSIVWAGGLEQYF
abundance: few; len: 14; j_gene: TRBJ2-7; v_gene: TRBV6-6; d_gene: NA; CDR3nt: TGTGCCAGCAGTTACCGGGACACTCCCTACGAGCAGTACTTC; CDR3aa: CASSYRDTPYEQYF
abundance: NA; len: 16; j_gene: TRBJ1-1; v_gene: TRBV6-4; d_gene: NA; CDR3nt: TGTGCCAGCAGGGATTTGCGCGGGGGTGTGAACACTGAAGCTTTCTTT; CDR3aa: CASRDLRGGVNTEAFF
abundance: few; len: 15; j_gene: TRBJ1-1; v_gene: TRBV5-4; d_gene: NA; CDR3nt: TGTGCCAGCAGAGTGGATACAGGGTTTAACACTGAAGCTTTCTTT; CDR3aa: CASRVDTGFNTEAFF
abundance: NA; len: 13; j_gene: TRBJ1-2; v_gene: TRBV5-1; d_gene: TRBD1; CDR3nt: TGCGCCAGCAGCCCAGGGACAGGGGATGGCTACACCTTC; CDR3aa: CASSPGTGDGYTF
abundance: NA; len: 13; j_gene: TRBJ1-5; v_gene: TRBV5-1; d_gene: NA; CDR3nt: TGCGCCACCAGTGAGGCCCCAAATCAGCCCCAGCATTTT; CDR3aa: CATSEAPNQPQHF
abundance: NA; len: 13; j_gene: TRBJ1-1; v_gene: TRBV19; d_gene: NA; CDR3nt: TGTGCCAGTAGTTCAGGGAGGGACACTGAAGCTTTCTTT; CDR3aa: CASSSGRDTEAFF
abundance: NA; len: 14; j_gene: TRBJ1-5; v_gene: TRBV19; d_gene: NA; CDR3nt: TGTGCCAGTAGTATTGGTACGGGAAATCAGCCCCAGCATTTT; CDR3aa: CASSIGTGNQPQHF
abundance: NA; len: 12; j_gene: TRBJ2-7; v_gene: TRBV5-4; d_gene: NA; CDR3nt: TGTGCCAGCGCAAGCGAGTCCTACGAGCAGTACTTC; CDR3aa: CASASESYEQYF
abundance: NA; len: 14; j_gene: TRBJ1-1; v_gene: TRBV2; d_gene: NA; CDR3nt: TGTGCCAGCAGTGAAGCGGGGCCGAACACTGAAGCTTTCTTT; CDR3aa: CASSEAGPNTEAFF
abundance: once; len: 14; j_gene: TRBJ1-1; v_gene: TRBV5-1; d_gene: TRBD1; CDR3nt: TGCGCCAGCAGCGCGGACAGGGACCACACTGAAGCTTTCTTT; CDR3aa: CASSADRDHTEAFF
abundance: NA; len: 15; j_gene: TRBJ1-2; v_gene: TRBV27; d_gene: TRBD1; CDR3nt: TGTGCCAGCAGTTTTTCACCGACAGGGGGGTACGGCTACACCTTC; CDR3aa: CASSFSPTGGYGYTF
abundance: few; len: 15; j_gene: TRBJ2-3; v_gene: TRBV4-2; d_gene: TRBD2; CDR3nt: TGTGCCAGCAGCCAGGAGCGGGGGATCACAGATACGCAGTATTTT; CDR3aa: CASSQERGITDTQYF
abundance: NA; len: 12; j_gene: TRBJ2-1; v_gene: TRBV5-6; d_gene: TRBD2; CDR3nt: TGTGCCAGCAGCCCCCCCGCGGGAGCGCAGTTCTTC; CDR3aa: CASSPPAGAQFF
abundance: NA; len: 15; j_gene: TRBJ1-1; v_gene: TRBV7-9; d_gene: TRBD1; CDR3nt: TGTGCCAGCAGCCCGAGGGGACAGTCGAACACTGAAGCTTTCTTT; CDR3aa: CASSPRGQSNTEAFF
abundance: NA; len: 20; j_gene: TRBJ2-1; v_gene: TRBV19; d_gene: TRBD2; CDR3nt: TGTGCCAGTAGCTTTAGGTCGAGGTTTGAGACTAGCGGGGGGGCAGGTGAGCAGTTCTTC; CDR3aa: CASSFRSRFETSGGAGEQFF
abundance: NA; len: 13; j_gene: TRBJ2-3; v_gene: TRBV6-4; d_gene: NA; CDR3nt: TGTGCCAGCAGTGACTCGAGCCGGGATACGCAGTATTTT; CDR3aa: CASSDSSRDTQYF
abundance: once; len: 17; j_gene: TRBJ1-1; v_gene: TRBV7-9; d_gene: TRBD1; CDR3nt: TGTGCCAGCAGCCCGCTCTATCTCCAGGGGGTGAACACTGAAGCTTTCTTT; CDR3aa: CASSPLYLQGVNTEAFF
abundance: NA; len: 14; j_gene: TRBJ1-1; v_gene: TRBV30; d_gene: TRBD1; CDR3nt: TGTGCCTGGAGTGTAAGACAGGGGAACACTGAAGCTTTCTTT; CDR3aa: CAWSVRQGNTEAFF
abundance: NA; len: 14; j_gene: TRBJ1-2; v_gene: TRBV7-9; d_gene: TRBD1; CDR3nt: TGTGCCAGCAGCTTGGGACAGGGGGCAAGTGGCTACACCTTC; CDR3aa: CASSLGQGASGYTF
abundance: NA; len: 16; j_gene: TRBJ2-1; v_gene: TRBV12-2; d_gene: NA; CDR3nt: TGTGCAAGTCGCTTCCCCTATAAGGACAGGTCAAATGAGCAGTTCTTC; CDR3aa: CASRFPYKDRSNEQFF
abundance: NA; len: 14; j_gene: TRBJ1-1; v_gene: TRBV10-1; d_gene: NA; CDR3nt: TGCGCCAGCAGTCTTGGAGGGGTGAACACTGAAGCTTTCTTT; CDR3aa: CASSLGGVNTEAFF
abundance: NA; len: 13; j_gene: TRBJ1-2; v_gene: TRBV15; d_gene: TRBD1; CDR3nt: TGTGCCACCAGCAGAAAGACAGGGTATGGCTACACCTTC; CDR3aa: CATSRKTGYGYTF
abundance: NA; len: 11; j_gene: TRBJ1-1; v_gene: TRBV30; d_gene: NA; CDR3nt: TGTGCCTGGCACCGGGATTTGCGGGCTTTCTTT; CDR3aa: CAWHRDLRAFF
abundance: few; len: 17; j_gene: TRBJ1-3; v_gene: TRBV4-2; d_gene: TRBD1; CDR3nt: TGTGCCAGCAGCCCCATATCGATTGGACAGGTTGGAAACACCATATATTTT; CDR3aa: CASSPISIGQVGNTIYF
abundance: NA; len: 15; j_gene: TRBJ2-2; v_gene: TRBV5-1; d_gene: TRBD2; CDR3nt: TGCGCCAGCAGCCGACCGGGGGGGGACACCGGGGAGCTGTTTTTT; CDR3aa: CASSRPGGDTGELFF
abundance: NA; len: 20; j_gene: TRBJ2-3; v_gene: TRBV4-3; d_gene: TRBD2; CDR3nt: TGCGCCAGCAGCCTCAGGGCATGGGAAACTAGCGGAACTAGCACAGATACGCAGTATTTT; CDR3aa: CASSLRAWETSGTSTDTQYF
abundance: once; len: 12; j_gene: TRBJ1-2; v_gene: TRBV6-5; d_gene: TRBD1; CDR3nt: TGTGCCACGAGACAGGGAGAGTATGGCTACACCTTC; CDR3aa: CATRQGEYGYTF
abundance: NA; len: 16; j_gene: TRBJ1-2; v_gene: TRBV5-1; d_gene: NA; CDR3nt: TGCGCCAGCAGCTTGGGGGTTGGTAGCAGGGCCTATGGCTACACCTTC; CDR3aa: CASSLGVGSRAYGYTF
abundance: NA; len: 12; j_gene: TRBJ2-7; v_gene: TRBV28; d_gene: TRBD1; CDR3nt: TGTGCCGTGAGGGACAGGGCCTACGAGCAGTACTTC; CDR3aa: CAVRDRAYEQYF
abundance: once; len: 17; j_gene: TRBJ2-2; v_gene: TRBV15; d_gene: TRBD1; CDR3nt: TGTGCCACCAGCAGAGATGGGACAGGGAGGACCACCGGGGAGCTGTTTTTT; CDR3aa: CATSRDGTGRTTGELFF
abundance: few; len: 14; j_gene: TRBJ2-1; v_gene: TRBV5-1; d_gene: TRBD2; CDR3nt: TGCGCCAGCAGCTCGGCGGGAGGGTACAATGAGCAGTTCTTC; CDR3aa: CASSSAGGYNEQFF
abundance: NA; len: 18; j_gene: TRBJ1-5; v_gene: TRBV27; d_gene: TRBD1; CDR3nt: TGTGCCAGCAGTTCACGACAGGGACGACTGCTAGGCAATCAGCCCCAGCATTTT; CDR3aa: CASSSRQGRLLGNQPQHF
abundance: NA; len: 13; j_gene: TRBJ1-5; v_gene: TRBV19; d_gene: TRBD1; CDR3nt: TGTGCCAGTAGTATCCAGGGGGATCAGCCCCAGCATTTT; CDR3aa: CASSIQGDQPQHF
abundance: NA; len: 16; j_gene: TRBJ2-1; v_gene: TRBV2; d_gene: NA; CDR3nt: TGTGCCAGCAGTGAAGTTCTGGGTCTAGGAGACAATGAGCAGTTCTTC; CDR3aa: CASSEVLGLGDNEQFF
abundance: NA; len: 18; j_gene: TRBJ1-3; v_gene: TRBV15; d_gene: NA; CDR3nt: TGTGCCACCAGCAGAGATGTGCGTGACAGTCTTATTGGAAACACCATATATTTT; CDR3aa: CATSRDVRDSLIGNTIYF
abundance: NA; len: 16; j_gene: TRBJ2-3; v_gene: TRBV9; d_gene: TRBD2; CDR3nt: TGTGCCAGCAGCGCCTTGACTAGCGTGGAAATGAATACGCAGTATTTT; CDR3aa: CASSALTSVEMNTQYF
abundance: NA; len: 14; j_gene: TRBJ1-1; v_gene: TRBV30; d_gene: NA; CDR3nt: TGTGCCTGGATCCTTCAGGGGCATCGGACTGAAGCTTTCTTT; CDR3aa: CAWILQGHRTEAFF
abundance: NA; len: 12; j_gene: TRBJ1-1; v_gene: TRBV11-2; d_gene: NA; CDR3nt: TGTGCCAGCAGCTTAAAGGGGACTGAAGCTTTCTTT; CDR3aa: CASSLKGTEAFF
abundance: NA; len: 14; j_gene: TRBJ1-1; v_gene: TRBV6-5; d_gene: NA; CDR3nt: TGTGCCAGCAGTTACTCAGCAGGGAACACTGAAGCTTTCTTT; CDR3aa: CASSYSAGNTEAFF
abundance: NA; len: 12; j_gene: TRBJ2-1; v_gene: TRBV2; d_gene: TRBD1; CDR3nt: TGTGCCAGCAGGGACAGGGTCGATGAGCAGTTCTTC; CDR3aa: CASRDRVDEQFF
abundance: NA; len: 14; j_gene: TRBJ1-1; v_gene: TRBV6-5; d_gene: TRBD1; CDR3nt: TGTGCCAGCAGGCCGGGACAGGGACACCGTGAAGCTTTCTTT; CDR3aa: CASRPGQGHREAFF
abundance: NA; len: 12; j_gene: TRBJ2-7; v_gene: TRBV7-9; d_gene: NA; CDR3nt: TGTTCCAGCAGCCCTCCCTCCTACGAGCAGTACTTC; CDR3aa: CSSSPPSYEQYF
abundance: NA; len: 16; j_gene: TRBJ2-1; v_gene: TRBV5-4; d_gene: TRBD2; CDR3nt: TGTGCCAGCAGCCTTGGGGGGACTAGCGGGATCGGTGAGCAGTTCTTC; CDR3aa: CASSLGGTSGIGEQFF
abundance: NA; len: 15; j_gene: TRBJ1-2; v_gene: TRBV4-1; d_gene: NA; CDR3nt: TGCGCCAGCAGCCAAGAACAGGCAGCTAACTATGGCTACACCTTC; CDR3aa: CASSQEQAANYGYTF
abundance: NA; len: 12; j_gene: TRBJ1-6; v_gene: TRBV6-5; d_gene: TRBD1; CDR3nt: TGTGCCAGCAGCCGACAGGGTTCACCCCTCCACTTT; CDR3aa: CASSRQGSPLHF
abundance: NA; len: 16; j_gene: TRBJ2-2; v_gene: TRBV7-8; d_gene: TRBD2; CDR3nt: TGTGCCAGCAGCCGTAAGCCTAGCGGGAGAGGCGGGGAGCTGTTTTTT; CDR3aa: CASSRKPSGRGGELFF
abundance: NA; len: 14; j_gene: TRBJ2-7; v_gene: TRBV15; d_gene: NA; CDR3nt: TGTGCCACTAGGGGACATCTCAGCTCCTACGAGCAGTACTTC; CDR3aa: CATRGHLSSYEQYF